These T cell receptor beta chains were read from a single sample in a study of CD8 T cells in Susac syndrome. TCRdb reprocessed the immunoSEQ multiplex PCR reads via MiXCR and lists one record per CDR3 protein. The data contain under 200,000 distinct CDR3 sequences, roughly 95% of them singletons. Sequences were obtained from CD4+ T cells from PBMCs. These receptors were obtained from a human donor with Susac syndrome. CDR3s include the opening cysteine and the closing phenylalanine or tryptophan.

TRBV24-1	TRBJ1-5	CATSVGGGTDNQPQHF
TRBV14	TRBJ2-7	CASSRLQGGVYF
TRBV18	TRBJ2-6	CASSPGTASGANVLTF
TRBV30	TRBJ2-1	CAWSARQTSGYNEQFF
TRBV5-1	TRBJ2-3	CASSLETSDTQYF
TRBV7-9	TRBJ2-7	CASSLGTSAAYEQYF
TRBV9	TRBJ2-5	CASSVAPPPETQYF
TRBV30	TRBJ1-4	CAWSVRTGKIGSEKLFF
TRBV21-1	TRBJ1-2	CASSKGSANYGYTF
TRBV5-4	TRBJ1-2	CASRDGGYGYGYTF
TRBV7-6	TRBJ1-6	CASGSGQGNSPLHF
TRBV20-1	TRBJ2-5	CSAPGTSGLQETQYF
TRBV19	TRBJ2-3	CASSITRGTDTQYF
TRBV4-2	TRBJ2-2	CASSQDSNTGELFF
TRBV7-2	TRBJ2-1	CASSLGQGGDEQFF
TRBV5-1	TRBJ2-1	CASSLGPRDGNEQFF
TRBV15	TRBJ2-7	CATSRENRNEQYF
TRBV11-2	TRBJ2-1	CASSLGRGLYNEQFF
TRBV2	TRBJ1-5	CASRSVTLDQPQHF
TRBV30	TRBJ2-6	CAWSGGRLGANVLTF
TRBV18	TRBJ2-1	CASSPSLGDEQFF
TRBV28	TRBJ2-7	CASTALGPRIYEQYF
TRBV12-3/TRBV12-4	TRBJ2-7	CASSSGSWGSYEQYF
TRBV25-1	TRBJ2-5	CASSGTLGWETQYF
TRBV5-5	TRBJ2-3	CASSFDPGNADTQYF
TRBV5-1	TRBJ2-7	CASGLAEWNPYEQYF
TRBV27	TRBJ2-7	CASSTFGQNYEQYF
TRBV20-1	TRBJ2-3	CSVLAGIGTDTQYF
TRBV11-3	TRBJ2-2	CASSYRTGNTGELFF
TRBV28	TRBJ2-7	CASSLGAARLLEQYF
TRBV30	TRBJ1-5	CAWSSRERMPQHF